What follows are 15 T cell receptor beta chains derived from one specimen sequenced in a study of T-cell reconstitution after alpha-beta-depleted transplantation in children. Construction of the TCRbeta library involved unique molecular identifiers. TCRdb analysed the PCR reads with MiXCR anew, one entry per CDR3 protein. Here the sample spans 150,000 to 250,000 distinct CDR3 sequences, about 14% being singletons. Material: PBMCs from the stem cell graft donor, obtained from the stem cell graft. The source is a human donor who donated a stem cell graft to a child with acute lymphoblastic leukemia.

This clonotype was counted many times. The V gene is TRBV5-1, the J gene TRBJ2-1; 8 nucleotides line up with TRBD1. Losses at the gene ends were 2 bases for V and 4 bases for J; bases not matched to a gene: 2. The CDR3 runs 14 residues. CDR1 is SGHRS, CDR2 YFSETQ, per germline. As DNA, the CDR3 is TGCGCCAGCAGCTTAGGGACAGGATACAATGAGCAGTTCTTC. This sequence encodes CASSLGTGYNEQFF.

At least ten counts were recorded for this clonotype. The chain links TRBV3-1 to TRBJ2-3; TRBD2 agrees at 8 bases. CDR3 length: 14 residues. V dropped 4 bases and J dropped 4; count of bases not matched to a gene: 4. CDR1 is LGHDT, CDR2 YNNKEL, per germline (reference sequence). The DNA for the CDR3 is TGTGCCAGCAGCCCCGGGGGGGGTGCAGATACGCAGTATTTT. Translation gives CASSPGGGADTQYF.

This clonotype was detected many times. The chain combines TRBV24-1 with TRBJ2-3; no definite D call. This CDR3 has 14 residues. Trimming stripped 0 bases from V and 2 bases from J, with 5 bases between. CDR1 is KGHDR, CDR2 SFDVKD, per germline. CDR3 DNA sequence: TGTGCCACCAGTGATTTGGACTTCACAGATACGCAGTATTTT. Translated: CATSDLDFTDTQYF.

The chain recombines TRBV28 with TRBJ2-1; 7 nucleotides match TRBD2. The CDR3 totals 15 residues. Germline V gene sequence: CDR1 MDHEN, CDR2 SYDVKM. V gave up 6 bases and J gave up 2 bases; unmatched junction bases: 7. The CDR3 region is CASRGSGSAYNEQFF. The CDR3 region has the DNA TGTGCCAGCAGAGGTAGCGGGTCCGCCTACAATGAGCAGTTCTTC.

In the case of this clonotype: The germline gene is not matched at one end of the junction; a read error may be the cause. The J gene is TRBJ2-2, the V gene TRBV20-1, with 7 bases that match TRBD1. This CDR3 spans 12 amino acids. Germline V gives CDR1 DFQATT, CDR2 SNEGSKA (reference sequence). CDR3 sequence: CSARTGSGDLFF. The DNA for the CDR3 is TGCAGTGCTAGGACAGGGTCCGGGGACCTGTTTTTT.

This clonotype appeared many times. The CDR3 DNA reads TGTGCCAGCAGTTGGGACAGAACCAATCAGCCCCAGCATTTT. Its translation is CASSWDRTNQPQHF. The chain uses TRBV12-3 or TRBV12-4 and TRBJ1-5; 7 bases fit TRBD1. This CDR3 has 14 residues. V lost 4 bases to trimming and J lost 3 bases; unmatched junction nucleotides: 3.

This clonotype has just one count. This rearrangement joins TRBV7-6 to TRBJ2-1, with D possibly matching TRBD2 (5 bases). Per the germline V gene, CDR1 is SGHVS and CDR2 is FNYEAQ. The CDR3 runs to 14 residues. Trimming cost V 6 bases and J 3 bases, with 12 bases left between them. CDR3 region: CASSALEGYNEQFF. In DNA, the CDR3 is TGTGCCAGCAGTGCACTAGAGGGCTACAATGAGCAGTTCTTC.

This clonotype was seen repeatedly, ten times or more. The chain joins TRBV12-3 or TRBV12-4 to TRBJ2-1; a weak D match, TRBD1 (5 bases). The CDR3 spans 15 residues. V lost 6 bases, J lost 7 bases, and 19 bases lay in between. The CDR3 sequence: CASRSLGAIRNEQFF. Here the CDR3 DNA reads TGTGCCAGCAGGTCTTTAGGGGCGATTAGAAATGAGCAGTTCTTC.

This clonotype was seen more than once but under ten times. The rearrangement links TRBV7-9 to TRBJ2-7; D is uncertain. Trimming shortened V by 2 bases and J by 1 base, and 12 bases separated the two germline ends. CDR1 is SEHNR and CDR2 is FQNEAQ in the germline V gene (reference sequence). The CDR3 contains 15 residues. CDR3 sequence reads: CASSLKAGTSYEQYF. In nucleotides, the CDR3 is TGTGCCAGCAGCTTAAAGGCAGGTACTTCCTACGAGCAGTACTTC.

This clonotype was seen ten or more times. The rearrangement joins TRBV20-1 to TRBJ2-1; 8 bases align to TRBD2. With 5 bases clipped from V and 7 bases from J, the junction kept 7 bases outside the gene matches. This CDR3 spans 13 amino acids. Germline CDR1 and CDR2: DFQATT and SNEGSKA (reference sequence). The CDR3 protein is CSASAGAGNEQFF. CDR3 in DNA: TGCAGTGCTTCAGCGGGAGCCGGGAATGAGCAGTTCTTC.

Details on this clonotype: A read error is possible here, since a much larger clone lies one base away. This sequence joins TRBV11-2 and TRBJ1-2; weak D call: TRBD1 (6 bases). The CDR3 runs to 13 residues. The germline V gene encodes CDR1 SGHAT and CDR2 FQNNGV. Between the trimmed V and J ends, which lost 9 bases and 7 bases, there was a span of 18 bases. The CDR3 region has the DNA TGTGCCAGTAGAGGGGCAGGGGATAGTGGCTACACCTTC. Encoded protein: CASRGAGDSGYTF. Filled out from reference TRBV11-2 and TRBJ1-2, the complete variable domain reads EAGVAQSPRYKIIEKRQSVAFWCNPISGHATLYWYQQILGQGPKLLIQFQNNGVVDDSQLPKDRFSAERLKGVDSTLKIQPAKLEDSAVYLCASRGAGDSGYTFGSGTRLTVV.

The rearrangement uses TRBV4-1 and TRBJ2-3; D ambiguous. CDR1 and CDR2 (germline): MGHRA, YSYEKL. Trimming removed 2 bases at V and 0 bases at J, with 9 bases between. The CDR3 is made up of 15 amino acids. CDR3 sequence: CASSQLGASTDTQYF. The CDR3 DNA follows: TGCGCCAGCAGCCAACTAGGTGCTAGCACAGATACGCAGTATTTT.

The sample holds many counts of this clonotype. The V and J genes are TRBV27 and TRBJ1-1; D perhaps matches TRBD1 (5 bases). V was clipped by 3 bases and J by 5 bases, with 13 bases between them. Germline CDR1 and CDR2: MNHEY and SMNVEV (reference sequence). This CDR3 comprises 14 residues. CDR3 loop: CASSLRPGGTEAFF. The CDR3 DNA is TGTGCCAGCAGTTTGCGCCCTGGGGGGACTGAAGCTTTCTTT.

This chain links TRBV12-3 or TRBV12-4 with TRBJ2-1, with 8 nucleotides matching TRBD1. The CDR3 spans 14 residues. The V gene end was trimmed by 6 bases and the J gene end by 10 bases; junction bases not matched to a gene: 11. CDR3 coding DNA: TGTGCCAGCAGCCGCCCGACAGGGGCGGGGGAGCAGTTCTTC. Its translation: CASSRPTGAGEQFF.

This clonotype was seen a few times. The chain employs TRBV4-1 and TRBJ2-7; TRBD2 agrees at 12 bases. With V trimmed by 3 bases and J by 5 bases, 5 bases remained unmatched. Germline CDR1 reads MGHRA; CDR2 reads YSYEKL. This CDR3 comprises 15 residues. In DNA form, the CDR3 reads TGCGCCAGCAGCCACCGACTAGCGGGAGAGGACGAGCAGTACTTC. Translation gives CASSHRLAGEDEQYF.